These T cell receptor beta chains were read from a single sample in a study of vaccination effects on CD4 cells after COVID-19. No antigen is known for these receptors. Profiling relied on immunoSEQ multiplex PCR, and the TCRdb table lists in-frame clones only, not all of them. The data hold more than 35,000 clones, with 65% to 80% observed a single time. The specimen was CD4+ T cells from PBMCs cultured without peptide, collected after COVID-19 vaccination. Receptors originate from a human donor who received a COVID-19 vaccine. CDR3s include the opening cysteine and the closing phenylalanine or tryptophan. D genes are given only for firm matches. For some rows the clone size is stated as once, few or many, or as a class when expanded; others skip it.

TRBV5-1	14	.	TRBJ2-1	.	TGCGCCAGCAGCTTGGCGGGTGGACGGGGGGAGCAGTTCTTC	CASSLAGGRGEQFF
TRBV10-1	13	.	TRBJ1-1	few	TGCGCCAGCAGTGAGATGAGGAACACTGAAGCTTTCTTT	CASSEMRNTEAFF
TRBV19	18	.	TRBJ1-1	.	TGTGCCAGTAGGATTGTAGGGGCAGGGCTGTTATCGGACACTGAAGCTTTCTTT	CASRIVGAGLLSDTEAFF
TRBV30	12	TRBD1	TRBJ1-1	.	TGTGCCTGGGGACAGGCGAACACTGAAGCTTTCTTT	CAWGQANTEAFF
TRBV28	14	.	TRBJ1-2	.	TGTGCCAGCAGTTCGATACTTAGCGGCTATGGCTACACCTTC	CASSSILSGYGYTF
TRBV6-5	15	.	TRBJ1-1	few	TGTGCCAGCAGTTACTTTTGGTCCATGAACACTGAAGCTTTCTTT	CASSYFWSMNTEAFF
TRBV14	13	TRBD1	TRBJ1-2	.	TGTGCCAGCAGCCAAGACTACAGGGGCCTTGGCACCTTC	CASSQDYRGLGTF
TRBV4-2	16	.	TRBJ2-7	.	TGTGCCAGCAGCCAAGAGGGGTTGGGGCCTCAAGGGGAGCAGTACTTC	CASSQEGLGPQGEQYF
TRBV18	13	TRBD2	TRBJ2-7	few	TGTGCCAGCTCGGGGACTAACTCCGGCGAGCAGTACTTC	CASSGTNSGEQYF
TRBV30	16	.	TRBJ2-2	few	TGTGCCTGGAACAATGAGTGGGGGCTGGACACCGGGGAGCTGTTTTTT	CAWNNEWGLDTGELFF
TRBV11-2	13	.	TRBJ2-1	once	TGTGCCAGCAGTCGGAATAGGGGAAATGAGCAGTTCTTC	CASSRNRGNEQFF
TRBV6-1	16	TRBD2	TRBJ2-1	once	TGTGCCAGCAGTGGACTAGCGGGAGCATCCTACAATGAGCAGTTCTTC	CASSGLAGASYNEQFF
TRBV12-3/TRBV12-4	12	TRBD2	TRBJ2-1	.	TGTGCCAGCGGCGGGAGCTACAATGAGCAGTTCTTC	CASGGSYNEQFF
TRBV19	14	.	TRBJ1-1	.	TGTGCCAGTAGTATCAGAGGTGAGAGGGGTGAAGCTTTCTTT	CASSIRGERGEAFF
TRBV27	15	TRBD1	TRBJ1-1	.	TGTGCCAGCAGTACCGCACAGGGGGCGGACACTGAAGCTTTCTTT	CASSTAQGADTEAFF
TRBV7-2	19	.	TRBJ2-7	once	TGTGCCAGCAGCCCCCGGGGTCTTGAGGTAGGGAGGTATGGGTACGAGCAGTACTTC	CASSPRGLEVGRYGYEQYF
TRBV15	18	TRBD1	TRBJ2-1	.	TGTGCCACCAGCAGAGATCCGGGACAGAAAAGCTCCTACAATGAGCAGTTCTTC	CATSRDPGQKSSYNEQFF
TRBV19	14	TRBD2	TRBJ2-7	.	TGTGCCAGTAGTATAGATCGGGGAGGGTACGAGCAGTACTTC	CASSIDRGGYEQYF
TRBV4-1	18	TRBD2	TRBJ2-5	.	TGCGCCAGCAGGCCCTCACCCATCACTAGCGGGGGCCTCCGAGCCCAGTACTTC	CASRPSPITSGGLRAQYF
TRBV10-3	16	TRBD1	TRBJ2-3	.	TGTGCCATCAGCGGTCGGGCAGGGGGTAGCACAGATACGCAGTATTTT	CAISGRAGGSTDTQYF
TRBV5-1	14	.	TRBJ1-1	.	TGCGCCAGCAGCTTGGGGACACTGAACACTGAAGCTTTCTTT	CASSLGTLNTEAFF
TRBV5-1	12	TRBD1	TRBJ1-1	once	TGCGCCAGCAGCACAGGGGACAGTTGGGCTTTCTTT	CASSTGDSWAFF
TRBV7-9	14	.	TRBJ2-2	.	TGTGCCAGCAGAACGACTAATGGTCCGAGGGAGCTGTTTTTT	CASRTTNGPRELFF
TRBV9	15	TRBD1	TRBJ2-2	.	TGTGCCAGCAGCATCGGGACAGTTGGTACCGGGGAGCTGTTTTTT	CASSIGTVGTGELFF
TRBV7-9	16	TRBD1	TRBJ1-1	few	TGTGCCAGCACCAAATCAGGGGGTCTAATCCACACTGAAGCTTTCTTT	CASTKSGGLIHTEAFF
TRBV9	15	TRBD2	TRBJ2-7	.	TGTGCCAGCAGCGCGTATAGCGGGAGTTCCTACGAGCAGTACTTC	CASSAYSGSSYEQYF
TRBV3-1/TRBV3-2	15	.	TRBJ2-1	.	TGTGCCAGCAGCCAGTTCGCAGGGATTAACAATGAGCAGTTCTTC	CASSQFAGINNEQFF
TRBV6-5	14	.	TRBJ1-5	once	TGTGCCAGCATTCAGCGGGGAAGCAATCAGCCCCAGCATTTT	CASIQRGSNQPQHF
TRBV5-8	12	.	TRBJ1-2	.	TGTGCCAGCAGCTTGGATCAGAATGGCTACACCTTC	CASSLDQNGYTF
TRBV11-2	14	TRBD1	TRBJ1-6	.	TGTGCCAGCAGCTTAGAGACAGGGCTTTCACCCCTCCACTTT	CASSLETGLSPLHF
TRBV19	14	.	TRBJ2-3	.	TGTGCCAGTAGTATTGGGGATGACACAGATACGCAGTATTTT	CASSIGDDTDTQYF
TRBV2	12	.	TRBJ2-1	.	TGTGCCAGCAGGGACTTCAACCTACACGAGTTCTTC	CASRDFNLHEFF
TRBV30	11	.	TRBJ1-4	few	TGTGCCTGGAGTGTAGTTGAAAAACTGTTTTTT	CAWSVVEKLFF
TRBV3-1/TRBV3-2	17	.	TRBJ1-4	.	TGTGCCAGCAGCCAAGCGATACCGGGACTGAAAAATGAAAAACTGTTTTTT	CASSQAIPGLKNEKLFF
TRBV27	14	.	TRBJ2-2	.	TGTGCCAGCAGTATGACAGTACACACCGGGGAGCTGTTTTTT	CASSMTVHTGELFF
TRBV6-6	17	TRBD1	TRBJ2-3	.	TGTGCCATCGGTCGAATACCGGGACAGGGGTCCACAGATACGCAGTATTTT	CAIGRIPGQGSTDTQYF
TRBV10-1	14	TRBD2	TRBJ2-3	.	TGCGCCAGCAGCGCTAGCGGGGGCACAGATACGCAGTATTTT	CASSASGGTDTQYF
TRBV6-5	14	.	TRBJ2-5	.	TGTGCCAGCAGTCCACGGGGGTACCAAGAGACCCAGTACTTC	CASSPRGYQETQYF
TRBV18	13	TRBD1	TRBJ1-1	few	TGTGCCAGCTCGCCACAGGGGGCTACTGAAGCTTTCTTT	CASSPQGATEAFF
TRBV14	19	TRBD2	TRBJ2-2	.	TGTGCCAGCAGCCAAGATCCGGGACTAGCGGGATATAACACCGGGGAGCTGTTTTTT	CASSQDPGLAGYNTGELFF
TRBV10-3	15	TRBD2	TRBJ2-3	.	TGTGCCATCACCGGGCTAGCGGGATCCACAGATACGCAGTATTTT	CAITGLAGSTDTQYF
TRBV18	15	.	TRBJ2-3	.	TGTGCCAGCTCACCGTTAATTCCCAGCACAGATACGCAGTATTTT	CASSPLIPSTDTQYF
TRBV11-2	15	TRBD2	TRBJ2-1	.	TGTGCCAGCAGCTTAGAAGCGGGGCCCTACAATGAGCAGTTCTTC	CASSLEAGPYNEQFF
TRBV6-4	14	TRBD1	TRBJ1-2	.	TGTGCCAGCAGTGAAACCGGGACAGCCTATGGCTACACCTTC	CASSETGTAYGYTF
TRBV18	13	TRBD1	TRBJ1-1	.	TGTGCCAGCTCACCAGACCGGGACAGTGAGGCTTTCTTT	CASSPDRDSEAFF
TRBV7-6	15	.	TRBJ1-5	.	TGTGCCAGCAGCTTAGTTGCGGGGGATAGTCAGCCCCAGCATTTT	CASSLVAGDSQPQHF
TRBV7-8	15	.	TRBJ1-5	.	TGTGCCAGCAGCCGAGACACGATTAGCAATCAGCCCCAGCATTTT	CASSRDTISNQPQHF
TRBV5-1	16	.	TRBJ2-6	.	TGCGCCAGCAGCTTGGACGGCGGTTCTGGGGCCAACGTCCTGACTTTC	CASSLDGGSGANVLTF
TRBV6-5	16	TRBD1	TRBJ2-3	.	TGTGCCAGCAGTTACGGGGGGACAGGGCGCACAGATACGCAGTATTTT	CASSYGGTGRTDTQYF
TRBV18	15	TRBD1	TRBJ1-3	many	TGTGCCAGCTCCTCGACAGGGGACTCTGGAAACACCATATATTTT	CASSSTGDSGNTIYF
TRBV5-1	16	TRBD1	TRBJ2-7	.	TGCGCCAGCAGCCCCTCCGGGGACAGCACCCACTACGAGCAGTACTTC	CASSPSGDSTHYEQYF
TRBV21-1	17	.	TRBJ2-3	.	TGTGCCAGCAGCTTTAGGACAGGGGCGACGAGCACAGATACGCAGTATTTT	CASSFRTGATSTDTQYF
TRBV20-1	11	.	TRBJ1-2	few	TGCAGTGCTGCAGCAAACTATGGCTACACCTTC	CSAAANYGYTF
TRBV5-1	15	.	TRBJ1-5	.	TGCGCCAGCAGCTTGGGCGGTGTTAGCAATCAGCCCCAGCATTTT	CASSLGGVSNQPQHF
TRBV2	13	.	TRBJ2-1	.	TGTGCCAGCAAAATCGACCTTTACAATGAGCAGTTCTTC	CASKIDLYNEQFF